This T cell receptor (beta chain) was identified during a study of blood T cell repertoires in COVID-19. V dropped 0 bases and J dropped 4 bases, with 20 bases sitting between them. CDR1 and CDR2 from the germline V gene are SGHRS and YFSETQ. The length of the CDR3 is 17 residues. Measured with immunoSEQ multiplex PCR; TCRdb has only the in-frame clones, and not every one. This table holds 160,000 or so clones, approximately 84% found once. The sequence was obtained from a human donor with acute COVID-19. The donor label of this sample is uncertain. The sequenced material came from PBMCs or T cells enriched from blood (not recorded which). The J gene is TRBJ2-7, the V gene TRBV5-1; perhaps TRBD2 as D (5 bases). In DNA, the CDR3 is TGCGCCAGCAGCTTGGCCCTGAGGGAAGGGCGGGCATACGAGCAGTACTTC. This gives the protein CASSLALREGRAYEQYF. Supplemented by reference TRBV5-1 and TRBJ2-7, the full variable domain reads KAGVTQTPRYLIKTRGQQVTLSCSPISGHRSVSWYQQTPGQGLQFLFEYFSETQRNKGNFPGRFSGRQFSNSRSEMNVSTLELGDSALYLCASSLALREGRAYEQYFGPGTRLTVT.